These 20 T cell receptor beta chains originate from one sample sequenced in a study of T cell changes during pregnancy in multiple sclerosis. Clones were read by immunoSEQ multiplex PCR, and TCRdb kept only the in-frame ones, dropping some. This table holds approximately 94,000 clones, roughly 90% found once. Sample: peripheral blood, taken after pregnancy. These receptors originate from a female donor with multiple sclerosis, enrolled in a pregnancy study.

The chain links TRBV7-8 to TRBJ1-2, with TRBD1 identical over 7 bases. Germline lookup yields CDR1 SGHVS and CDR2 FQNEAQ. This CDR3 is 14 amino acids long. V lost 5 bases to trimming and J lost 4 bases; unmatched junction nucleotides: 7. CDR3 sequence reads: CASSESAGGYGYTF. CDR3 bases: TGTGCCAGCAGCGAATCCGCAGGGGGCTATGGCTACACCTTC.

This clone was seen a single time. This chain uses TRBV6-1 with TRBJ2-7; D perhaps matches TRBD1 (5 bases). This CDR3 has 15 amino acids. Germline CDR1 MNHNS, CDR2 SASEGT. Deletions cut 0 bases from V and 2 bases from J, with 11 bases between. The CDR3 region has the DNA TGTGCCAGCAGTGAAGCGGACACTCCTCCCTACGAGCAGTACTTC. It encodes CASSEADTPPYEQYF.

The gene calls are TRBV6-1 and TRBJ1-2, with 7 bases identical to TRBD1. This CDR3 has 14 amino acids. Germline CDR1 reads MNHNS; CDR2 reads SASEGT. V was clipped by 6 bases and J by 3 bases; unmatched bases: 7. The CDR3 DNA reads TGTGCCAGCAGCGTCGGAGGGGGCCACTATGGCTACACCTTC. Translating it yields CASSVGGGHYGYTF.

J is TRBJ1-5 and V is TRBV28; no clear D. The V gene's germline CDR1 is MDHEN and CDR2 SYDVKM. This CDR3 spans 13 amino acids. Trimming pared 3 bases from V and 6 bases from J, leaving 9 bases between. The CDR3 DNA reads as TGTGCCAGCAGTTTTTACAGTGCTCAGCCCCAGCATTTT. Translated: CASSFYSAQPQHF.

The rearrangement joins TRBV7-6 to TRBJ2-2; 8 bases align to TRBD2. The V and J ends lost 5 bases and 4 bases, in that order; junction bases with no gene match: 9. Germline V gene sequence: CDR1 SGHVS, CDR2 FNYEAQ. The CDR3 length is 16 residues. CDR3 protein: CASSPQRGGVTGELFF. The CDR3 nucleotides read TGTGCCAGCAGCCCCCAACGGGGGGGAGTCACCGGGGAGCTGTTTTTT.

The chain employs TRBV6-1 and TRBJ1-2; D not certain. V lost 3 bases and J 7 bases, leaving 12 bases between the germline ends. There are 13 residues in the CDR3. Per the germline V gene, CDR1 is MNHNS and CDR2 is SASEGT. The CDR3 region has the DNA TGTGCCAGCAGTGAGCGACACACTGCTGGCTACACCTTC. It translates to CASSERHTAGYTF.

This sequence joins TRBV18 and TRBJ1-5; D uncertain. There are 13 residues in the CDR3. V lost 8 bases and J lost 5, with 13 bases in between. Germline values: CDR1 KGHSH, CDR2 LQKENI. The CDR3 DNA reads TGTGCCAGCACCGACTCCAATGATCAGCCCCAGCATTTT. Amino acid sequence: CASTDSNDQPQHF.

CDR3 nucleotides: TGCGCCAGCAGTGAGTCCGGGACAGGGGACTACGAGCAGTACTTC. Amino acids: CASSESGTGDYEQYF. The chain joins TRBV10-1 to TRBJ2-7, with TRBD1 matching 10 bases. V lost 0 bases, J lost 3 bases, and 2 bases stayed unmatched. The germline V gene encodes CDR1 WNHNN and CDR2 SYGVQD (reference sequence). The length of the CDR3 is 15 residues.

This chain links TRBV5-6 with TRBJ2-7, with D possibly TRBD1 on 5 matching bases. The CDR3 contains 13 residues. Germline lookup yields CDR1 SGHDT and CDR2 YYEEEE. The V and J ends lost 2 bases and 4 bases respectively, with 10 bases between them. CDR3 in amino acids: CASSFPDRYEQYF. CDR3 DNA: TGTGCCAGCAGCTTCCCCGACAGATACGAGCAGTACTTC.

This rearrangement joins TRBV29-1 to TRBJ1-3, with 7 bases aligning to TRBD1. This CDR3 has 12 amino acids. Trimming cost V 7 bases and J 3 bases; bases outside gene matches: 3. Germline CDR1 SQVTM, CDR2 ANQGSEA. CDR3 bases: TGCAGCGGCGGGACAGATGGAAACACCATATATTTT. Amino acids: CSGGTDGNTIYF.

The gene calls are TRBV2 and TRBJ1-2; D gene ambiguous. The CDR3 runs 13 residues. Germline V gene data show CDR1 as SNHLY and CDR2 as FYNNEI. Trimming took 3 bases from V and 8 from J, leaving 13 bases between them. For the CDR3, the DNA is TGTGCCAGCAGTGAGCCCTCCTGGAGGGGCTACACCTTC. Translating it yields CASSEPSWRGYTF.

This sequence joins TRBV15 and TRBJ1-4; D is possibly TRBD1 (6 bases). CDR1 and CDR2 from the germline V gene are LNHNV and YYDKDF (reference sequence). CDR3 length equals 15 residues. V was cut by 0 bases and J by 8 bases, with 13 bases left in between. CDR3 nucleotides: TGTGCCACCAGCAGAGATTGGGCAGGGGCCGAAAAACTGTTTTTT. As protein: CATSRDWAGAEKLFF.

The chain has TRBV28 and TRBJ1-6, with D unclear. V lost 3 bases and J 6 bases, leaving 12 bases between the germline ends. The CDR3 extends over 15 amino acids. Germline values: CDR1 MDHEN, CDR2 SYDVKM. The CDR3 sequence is CASSFSWPPNSPLHF. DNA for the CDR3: TGTGCCAGCAGTTTTTCATGGCCCCCTAATTCACCCCTCCACTTT.

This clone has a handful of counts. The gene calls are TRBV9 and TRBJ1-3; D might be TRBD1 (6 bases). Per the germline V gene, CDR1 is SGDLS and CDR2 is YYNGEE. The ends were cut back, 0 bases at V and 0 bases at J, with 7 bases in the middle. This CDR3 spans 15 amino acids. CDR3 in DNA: TGTGCCAGCAGCGTAGGAGGGGGCTCTGGAAACACCATATATTTT. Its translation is CASSVGGGSGNTIYF.

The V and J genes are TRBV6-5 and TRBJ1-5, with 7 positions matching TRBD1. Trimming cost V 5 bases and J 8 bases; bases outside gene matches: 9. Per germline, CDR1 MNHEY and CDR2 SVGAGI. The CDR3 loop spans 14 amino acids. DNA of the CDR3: TGTGCCAGCAGTCCCGTCGACAGGGATGAGCCCCAGCATTTT. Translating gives CASSPVDRDEPQHF.

The CDR3 nucleotides are TGTGCCAGCAGCTTAGATCTTTCGGTGGCTGGAAACACCATATATTTT. Translating it yields CASSLDLSVAGNTIYF. The gene calls are TRBV11-2 and TRBJ1-3; no definite D call. Deletions cut 0 bases from V and 2 bases from J, with 11 bases between. The CDR3 covers 16 residues. The germline V gene has CDR1 SGHAT and CDR2 FQNNGV.

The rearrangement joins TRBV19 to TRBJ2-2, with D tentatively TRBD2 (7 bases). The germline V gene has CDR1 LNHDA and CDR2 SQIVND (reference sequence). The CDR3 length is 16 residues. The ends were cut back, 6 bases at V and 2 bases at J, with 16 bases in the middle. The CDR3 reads CASRGGQGINTGELFF. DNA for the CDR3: TGTGCCAGTAGGGGGGGGCAGGGAATCAACACCGGGGAGCTGTTTTTT.

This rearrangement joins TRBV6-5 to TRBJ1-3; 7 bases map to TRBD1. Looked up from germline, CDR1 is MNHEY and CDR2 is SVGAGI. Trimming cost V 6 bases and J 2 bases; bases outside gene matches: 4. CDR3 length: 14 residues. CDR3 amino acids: CASRPQGAGNTIYF. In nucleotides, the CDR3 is TGTGCCAGCAGACCCCAGGGGGCTGGAAACACCATATATTTT.

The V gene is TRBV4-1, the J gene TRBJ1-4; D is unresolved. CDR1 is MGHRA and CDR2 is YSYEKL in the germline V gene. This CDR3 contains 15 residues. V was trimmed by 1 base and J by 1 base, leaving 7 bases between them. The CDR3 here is CASSQAGVTNEKLFF. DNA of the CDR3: TGCGCCAGCAGCCAAGCCGGGGTAACTAATGAAAAACTGTTTTTT.

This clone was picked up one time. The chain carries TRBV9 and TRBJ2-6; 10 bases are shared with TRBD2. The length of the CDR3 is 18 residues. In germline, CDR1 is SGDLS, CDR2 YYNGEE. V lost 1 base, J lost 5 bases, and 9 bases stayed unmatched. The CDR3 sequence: CASSVLAGARGRANVLTF. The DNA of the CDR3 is TGTGCCAGCAGCGTACTAGCGGGGGCCCGGGGTAGGGCCAACGTCCTGACTTTC.